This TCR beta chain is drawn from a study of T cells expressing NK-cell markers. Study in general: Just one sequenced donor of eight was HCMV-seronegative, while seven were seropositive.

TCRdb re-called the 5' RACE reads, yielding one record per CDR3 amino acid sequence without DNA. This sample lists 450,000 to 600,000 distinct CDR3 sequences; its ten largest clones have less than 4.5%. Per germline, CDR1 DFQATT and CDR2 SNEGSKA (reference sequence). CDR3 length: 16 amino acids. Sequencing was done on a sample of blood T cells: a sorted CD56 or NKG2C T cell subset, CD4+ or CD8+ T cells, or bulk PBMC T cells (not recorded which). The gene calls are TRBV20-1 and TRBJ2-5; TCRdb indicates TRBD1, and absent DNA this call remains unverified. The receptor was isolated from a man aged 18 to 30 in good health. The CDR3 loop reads CSANPSTVVSQETQYF.